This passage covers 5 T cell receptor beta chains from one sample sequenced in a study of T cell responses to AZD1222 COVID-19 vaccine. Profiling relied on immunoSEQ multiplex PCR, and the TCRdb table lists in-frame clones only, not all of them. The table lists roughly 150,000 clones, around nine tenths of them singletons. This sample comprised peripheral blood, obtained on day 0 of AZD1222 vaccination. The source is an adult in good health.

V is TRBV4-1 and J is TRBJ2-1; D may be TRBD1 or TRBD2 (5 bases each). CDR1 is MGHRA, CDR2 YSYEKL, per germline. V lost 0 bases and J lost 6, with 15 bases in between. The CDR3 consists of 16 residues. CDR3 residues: CASSQEEGLLGNEQFF. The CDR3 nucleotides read TGCGCCAGCAGCCAAGAAGAGGGGCTTCTTGGCAATGAGCAGTTCTTC.

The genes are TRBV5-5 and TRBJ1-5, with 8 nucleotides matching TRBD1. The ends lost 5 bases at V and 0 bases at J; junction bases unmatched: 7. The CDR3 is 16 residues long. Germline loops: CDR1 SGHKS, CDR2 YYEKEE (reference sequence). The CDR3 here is CASSGGQGYSNQPQHF. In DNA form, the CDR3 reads TGTGCCAGCAGTGGCGGACAGGGATATAGCAATCAGCCCCAGCATTTT.

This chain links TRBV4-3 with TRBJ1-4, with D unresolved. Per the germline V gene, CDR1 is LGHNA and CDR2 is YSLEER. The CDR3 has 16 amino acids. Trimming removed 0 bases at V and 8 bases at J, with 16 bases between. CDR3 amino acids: CASSQEPGLIGEKLFF. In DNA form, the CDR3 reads TGCGCCAGCAGCCAAGAGCCGGGCCTCATTGGAGAAAAACTGTTTTTT.

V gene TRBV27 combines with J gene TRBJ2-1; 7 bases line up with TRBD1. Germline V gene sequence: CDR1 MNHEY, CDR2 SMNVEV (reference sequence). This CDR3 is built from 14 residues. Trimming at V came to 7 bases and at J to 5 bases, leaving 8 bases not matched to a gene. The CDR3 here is CASNRPGTDNEQFF. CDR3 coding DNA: TGTGCCAGCAACCGTCCCGGGACAGACAATGAGCAGTTCTTC.

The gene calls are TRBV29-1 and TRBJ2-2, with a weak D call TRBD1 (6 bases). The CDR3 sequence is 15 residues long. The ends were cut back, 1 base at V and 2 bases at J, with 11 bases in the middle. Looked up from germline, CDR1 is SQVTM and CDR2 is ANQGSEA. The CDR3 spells CSVEGGDKNTGELFF. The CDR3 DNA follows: TGCAGCGTTGAAGGAGGGGACAAAAACACCGGGGAGCTGTTTTTT.